This record covers a single TCR beta chain. This record belongs to a study of blood T cell repertoires in COVID-19. TCRdb keeps only in-frame clones here, not all; method: immunoSEQ multiplex PCR. The table has over 400,000 clones, approximately 85% seen once. CDR1 MDHEN and CDR2 SYDVKM come from the germline V gene. The CDR3 is 15 amino acids. V lost 6 bases, J lost 4 bases, and 16 bases lay in between. Specimen: peripheral blood. The chain combines TRBV28 with TRBJ1-3; D is ambiguous. The TCR was taken from a human donor in a cohort sampled during active COVID-19. The CDR3 loop is CASRARGGFGNTIYF. CDR3 nucleotide sequence: TGTGCCAGCAGGGCCCGTGGAGGGTTCGGAAACACCATATATTTT.